This entry is about one T cell receptor (beta chain). The antigen it binds to is not known. Nothing much larger sits one base from this clone, and base qualities are not available. TCRbeta CDR3 regions were amplified from genomic DNA by means of the immunoSEQ Assay, a bias-controlled multiplex PCR. Per the source publication's procedure: Within the assay, amplification of reference gene primers was used to estimate how many nucleated cells each sample contained. To quantify the absolute abundance of each unique TCRbeta CDR3 rearrangement, sequence reads were collapsed and filtered. Productive Simpson clonality was computed per sample as the square root of Simpson's diversity index over productive rearrangements. TCRdb took this table from immuneACCESS and kept in-frame rearrangements with V and J called. Such tables lack part of the clones; where checked against another copy, unresolved V genes explain under half of the gap, and the rest is unexplained. V, J and clone size reflect that table, while D and trimming were determined from the DNA. Within this sample are around 230,000 clones, with 70% to 90% of them counted one time only. The ten largest clonotypes hold approximately 2.6% of the sample.

This specimen comes from a study of blood T cell repertoires in COVID-19 (TCRdb year 2020). A note on the overall study: Collaborator samples came from the United States, Italy and Spain and covered acute and convalescent phases of COVID-19. The dataset comprised deeply sampled blood TCRbeta repertoires from subjects exposed to, actively infected with, or recovered from COVID-19. The samples were drawn from the first 160 participants of the ongoing ImmuneRACE study and from some 1,300 subjects provided by 6 global collaborators. Sample metadata almost always included a de-identified subject ID, COVID-19 status, age in years and sex. The repertoires were released in a freely available public database intended as a resource for research on the immune response to SARS-CoV-2. The prospective study material was composed of cDNA or gDNA derived from T cells, B-cell-depleted T cells, or PBMCs. HLA class I and class II types, where available, came from metadata supplied by the sample provider rather than from assay-based typing.

V has 5 bases trimmed and J has 9 bases trimmed; junction bases matching no gene number 9. The germline V gene supplies CDR1 SGHTA and CDR2 FQGNSA. Reading from cysteine to phenylalanine, the CDR3 counts 14 amino acids. Solely the CDR3 DNA is kept, with 42 bases framed from the first base. Each collaborating institution followed its own protocols to collect whole blood in K2EDTA tubes. Collaborator samples were shipped for TCRbeta analysis as frozen whole blood, isolated PBMCs, or DNA extracted from either sample type. On the study overall, not on this receptor specifically: How much clinical and demographic metadata was included differed by source and by participant, and the metadata was provided uncurated.

This chain is built from TRBV7-2 and TRBJ2-7; TRBD1 fits 11 bases in the junction. The sequenced sample was peripheral blood. This TCR derives from a woman in her 70s with active or convalescent COVID-19. The DNA sequence is given as TGTGCCAGCAGCGGTGCCGGGACAGGGGGATCGCAGTACTTC. This encodes CASSGAGTGGSQYF.